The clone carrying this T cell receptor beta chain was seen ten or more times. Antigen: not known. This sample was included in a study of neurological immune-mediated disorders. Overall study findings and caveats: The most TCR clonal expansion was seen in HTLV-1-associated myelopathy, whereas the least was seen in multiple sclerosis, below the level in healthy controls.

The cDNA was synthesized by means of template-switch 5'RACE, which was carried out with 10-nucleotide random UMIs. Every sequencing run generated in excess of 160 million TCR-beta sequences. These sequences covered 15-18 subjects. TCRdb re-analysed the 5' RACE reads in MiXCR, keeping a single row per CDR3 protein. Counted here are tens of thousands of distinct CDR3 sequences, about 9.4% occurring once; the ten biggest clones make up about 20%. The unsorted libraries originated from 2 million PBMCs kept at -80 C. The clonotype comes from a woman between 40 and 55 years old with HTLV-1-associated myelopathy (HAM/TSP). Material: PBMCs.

The CDR3 sequence is CASSAKRDSDPNEQFF. CDR3 bases: TGTGCCAGCAGCGCAAAGAGGGACTCCGACCCCAATGAGCAGTTCTTC. The rearrangement links TRBV9 to TRBJ2-1; a possible D gene is TRBD2 (6 bases). Trimming stripped 3 bases from V and 6 bases from J, with 19 bases between. The germline V gene encodes CDR1 SGDLS and CDR2 YYNGEE. The CDR3 runs to 16 residues. Complete variable domain (other parts from reference TRBV9 and TRBJ2-1): DSGVTQTPKHLITATGQRVTLRCSPRSGDLSVYWYQQSLDQGLQFLIQYYNGEERAKGNILERFSAQQFPDLHSELNLSSLELGDSALYFCASSAKRDSDPNEQFFGPGTRLTVL.